This T cell receptor (beta chain) was identified in a study of CD8 T cells in ankylosing spondylitis. Study observations and caveats: Reports of some motif variants in reactive arthritis synovial fluid and blood predate this one. Reported data indicate significant enrichment of disease-linked clones within matched ankylosing spondylitis synovial fluid. Blood of patients with ankylosing spondylitis appeared to be characterized by a TCR beta motif of several highly homologous variants.

Germline V CDR1 and CDR2: SEHNR, FQNEAQ (reference sequence). The CDR3 is 13 residues long. Trimming cost V 1 base and J 8 bases, with 11 bases left between them. By quantitative 5'-RACE with molecular barcodes, the TCR beta libraries were made. One entry per CDR3 protein, called by TCRdb with MiXCR from the 5' RACE reads. The sample holds around 220,000 distinct CDR3 sequences, about 10% seen once. This clonotype was counted only a few times. Its antigen is unknown. V usage is TRBV7-9 and J usage is TRBJ1-1; D perhaps matches TRBD1 (5 bases). The sample was blood, either unsorted or a sorted T cell fraction (not recorded which). The sequence derives from a male donor with ankylosing spondylitis or in good health (not recorded which). CDR3 coding DNA: TGTGCCAGCAGCTTAGATGCCGGGGACGAAGCTTTCTTT. Translating it yields CASSLDAGDEAFF. The entire variable domain, with the rest obtained from reference TRBV7-9 and TRBJ1-1, is as follows: DTGVSQNPRHKITKRGQNVTFRCDPISEHNRLYWYRQTLGQGPEFLTYFQNEAQLEKSRLLSDRFSAERPKGSFSTLEIQRTEQGDSAMYLCASSLDAGDEAFFGQGTRLTVV.